This is a list of T cell receptor beta chains from one sample in a study of blood T cell repertoires in COVID-19. The assay was immunoSEQ multiplex PCR, and TCRdb's table has in-frame clones only and misses some. The sample has 200,000 to 250,000 clones, 82% seen once; the top ten hold 7% to 10%. The sample taken for sequencing was peripheral blood. The receptors stem from a woman aged 80 or over with COVID-19, enrolled during active disease. Both conserved end residues are part of each CDR3. D genes are given only for firm matches. Only part of the rows carry a size: once, few, many, or a class if the clone is expanded.

TRBV4-1	-	TRBJ1-6	TRBD1	TGCGCCAGCAGCCAAGAGGGGGACAGGGCGAATTCACCCCTCCACTTT	CASSQEGDRANSPLHF
TRBV2	few	TRBJ2-2	-	TGTGCCAGCAGTGACAGGGGTAGCACCGGGGAGCTGTTTTTT	CASSDRGSTGELFF
TRBV28	-	TRBJ2-5	TRBD2	TGTGCCAGCACTTTAGCGGGAAGTCCCAAGACCCAGTACTTC	CASTLAGSPKTQYF
TRBV30	-	TRBJ1-1	-	TGTGCCTGGAGGCAGCCCGGGGGCACTGAAGCTTTCTTT	CAWRQPGGTEAFF
TRBV25-1	-	TRBJ2-2	-	TGTGCCAGCAGGGGCCAGATTGGTAGGTCCACCGGGGAGCTGTTTTTT	CASRGQIGRSTGELFF
TRBV2	many	TRBJ2-1	TRBD2	TGTGCCAGCAGTGAAGCACCGGGACTAGCGGGAGATTACGGTGAGCAGTTCTTC	CASSEAPGLAGDYGEQFF
TRBV11-2	-	TRBJ2-3	-	TGTGCCAGCAGCACAGCCCGACCCACAGATACGCAGTATTTT	CASSTARPTDTQYF
TRBV5-4	-	TRBJ2-5	-	TGTGCCAGCAGCTCAAGTTGGGGGAGGCAAGAGACCCAGTACTTC	CASSSSWGRQETQYF
TRBV11-3	-	TRBJ2-3	TRBD2	TGTGCCAGCAGCTCGGGGACTAGCGGGGGAGCAGATACGCAGTATTTT	CASSSGTSGGADTQYF
TRBV6-5	-	TRBJ1-6	-	TGTGCCAGCTCCCCGGGAGGAGGGGTTAATTCACCCCTCCACTTT	CASSPGGGVNSPLHF
TRBV6-2/TRBV6-3	-	TRBJ2-3	TRBD2	TGTGCCAGCAGTTTCCTCAGCGGGGGGGCCGCAGATACGCAGTATTTT	CASSFLSGGAADTQYF
TRBV19	-	TRBJ1-1	TRBD1	TGTGCCAGTAGCCCCAGGACAGGGGGAGGGAGAACTGAAGCTTTCTTT	CASSPRTGGGRTEAFF
TRBV19	-	TRBJ1-2	-	TGTGCCAGTAGCCCCTCAGGGGTAGGTGGCTACACCTTC	CASSPSGVGGYTF
TRBV25-1	-	TRBJ1-1	-	TGTGCCAGCAGTGAAGAGTGGAGGACTGAAGCTTTCTTT	CASSEEWRTEAFF
TRBV10-3	-	TRBJ1-2	-	TGTGCCATCACGCCGACAGCTAACTATGGCTACACCTTC	CAITPTANYGYTF
TRBV5-4	-	TRBJ1-1	-	TGTGCCAGCAGCTATACAGGGACGGCTGAAGCTTTCTTT	CASSYTGTAEAFF
TRBV10-3	few	TRBJ1-2	-	TGTGCCATCAGTGTGATACTGGAGGAGTATGGCTACACCTTC	CAISVILEEYGYTF
TRBV15	-	TRBJ2-3	TRBD2	TGTGCCACCAGCAGAGTTCGGGGACTAGCGGAGCCAGATACGCAGTATTTT	CATSRVRGLAEPDTQYF
TRBV24-1	-	TRBJ1-2	-	TGTGCCACCAGTGACATGGACTGGGAGGGCTACACCTTC	CATSDMDWEGYTF
TRBV2	-	TRBJ1-1	TRBD1	TGTGCCAGCAGGGGACAGGGGATAGCGAACACTGAAGCTTTCTTT	CASRGQGIANTEAFF
TRBV2	-	TRBJ1-4	TRBD1	TGTGCCAGCCATAAAACAGGGGGTGAAAAACTGTTTTTT	CASHKTGGEKLFF
TRBV3-1/TRBV3-2	few	TRBJ1-5	-	TGTGCCAGCAGCCAGGGAGGAACTAATCAGCCCCAGCATTTT	CASSQGGTNQPQHF
TRBV7-2	-	TRBJ1-2	-	TGTGCCAGCAGCCCGCTAGACCCTAACTATGGCTACACCTTC	CASSPLDPNYGYTF
TRBV19	-	TRBJ1-2	TRBD1	TGTGCCAGTAGTGTAGGACAGGGAGGAGGCTACACCTTC	CASSVGQGGGYTF
TRBV10-3	few	TRBJ2-7	-	TGTGCCCACGGGATTCACCTCTACGAGCAGTACTTC	CAHGIHLYEQYF
TRBV28	-	TRBJ1-3	-	TGTGCCAGCAGCGGGGACTTTGAACTTCGCGGAAACACCATATATTTT	CASSGDFELRGNTIYF
TRBV28	-	TRBJ1-6	-	TGTGCCAGCAGCCCGACAGAGCCCTCACCCCTCCACTTT	CASSPTEPSPLHF
TRBV6-5	once	TRBJ2-7	-	TGTGCCAGCAGTCGGATAGGACTCACGGGCGAGCAGTACTTC	CASSRIGLTGEQYF
TRBV10-3	-	TRBJ1-1	-	TGTGCCATCAGTGATGAGTGGAACACTGAAGCTTTCTTT	CAISDEWNTEAFF
TRBV14	-	TRBJ2-4	-	TGTGCCAGCAGCCAAGATAGTTTATTCGACATTCAGTACTTC	CASSQDSLFDIQYF